The rows below give T cell receptor beta chains drawn from one sample of a study of blood T cell repertoires in COVID-19. Sequenced by immunoSEQ multiplex PCR; TCRdb stores in-frame clones only, minus some. The sample contains around 70,000 clones, more than 75% of which appear only once. What was sequenced was peripheral blood. These TCRs come from a man aged 50 to 59 with acute or convalescent COVID-19. Each CDR3 is given without its conserved first and last residue. Each record gives: J gene, D gene, V gene, CDR3 length, CDR3 protein. The D gene is left open where the match is weak.

>TRBJ2-1|NA|TRBV28|14
ASSLYRGRSYNEQF
>TRBJ2-7|TRBD1|TRBV28|12
AGSTGTASYEQY
>TRBJ1-1|NA|TRBV11-1|12
ASRIGPGNTEAF
>TRBJ2-3|NA|TRBV5-4|13
ASSTTSKSTDTQY
>TRBJ2-2|TRBD1|TRBV7-9|13
ASSPDRENTGELF
>TRBJ1-2|TRBD1|TRBV29-1|11
SVEGQGGYGYT
>TRBJ2-1|TRBD2|TRBV5-4|15
ASSVPGLAGAYNEQF
>TRBJ1-3|NA|TRBV30|11
AWSVQAGNTIY
>TRBJ2-5|TRBD2|TRBV2|12
ASSVSGGEETQY
>TRBJ2-7|NA|TRBV9|12
ASSVDLAGYEQY
>TRBJ1-2|TRBD1|TRBV28|12
ASSLGDRGYGYT
>TRBJ1-2|NA|TRBV12-3/TRBV12-4|11
ASSLAQNYGYT
>TRBJ2-1|NA|TRBV6-2/TRBV6-3|13
ASSPRHLSYNEQF
>TRBJ2-2|NA|TRBV24-1|9
ATGVPGELF
>TRBJ1-5|TRBD1|TRBV10-1|13
ASFGLGTGSLAQH
>TRBJ1-2|NA|TRBV2|11
ASSEDRYYGYT
>TRBJ1-1|NA|TRBV12-3/TRBV12-4|11
ASSSDRNTEAF
>TRBJ1-5|NA|TRBV28|12
ASSFGGFVQPQH
>TRBJ1-6|NA|TRBV10-3|14
AISEQGTSYNSPLH
>TRBJ1-1|TRBD1|TRBV7-9|15
ASSLEGTEWWGTEAF
>TRBJ1-1|TRBD1|TRBV7-2|11
ASTRQGDTEAF
>TRBJ2-5|TRBD2|TRBV5-1|16
ASSLAYGSGRNQETQY
>TRBJ1-2|TRBD1|TRBV24-1|13
ATLGQGLSGYGYT
>TRBJ1-1|NA|TRBV19|9
ASSGRQEAF
>TRBJ2-7|TRBD2|TRBV7-2|16
ASSLAPSGGLSSYEQY
>TRBJ1-1|TRBD1|TRBV6-5|13
ASSRTLRQGSEAF
>TRBJ1-6|TRBD1|TRBV28|14
ASRGTGTVYNSPLH
>TRBJ2-4|TRBD2|TRBV4-3|11
ASSQGPSGHQY
>TRBJ1-3|TRBD1|TRBV30|14
AWSAGTGRSGNTIY
>TRBJ1-2|NA|TRBV11-2|12
ASSLDGTLYGYT
>TRBJ2-6|TRBD2|TRBV7-9|16
ASSQIAGGYSGANVLT
>TRBJ2-1|NA|TRBV13|12
ASSLASSYNEQF
>TRBJ2-2|TRBD2|TRBV9|15
ASSVAPTSGGAGELF
>TRBJ1-6|NA|TRBV2|14
ASSEQGSKVNSPLH
>TRBJ2-1|NA|TRBV5-1|12
ASSLVAGVNEQF
>TRBJ1-4|TRBD1|TRBV5-8|11
ASRGTGDEKLF
>TRBJ2-2|TRBD1|TRBV4-2|17
ASSQEPGQGAVWTGELF
>TRBJ1-1|NA|TRBV28|11
ASSSDQWGGTF
>TRBJ2-3|NA|TRBV5-8|13
ASSRHGGGTDTQY
>TRBJ1-1|NA|TRBV29-1|11
SVSPTLNTEAF
>TRBJ1-1|NA|TRBV11-1|13
ASSPGGTLNTEAF
>TRBJ2-2|NA|TRBV5-1|13
ASSLSLATTGELF
>TRBJ2-1|NA|TRBV18|10
ASSPTSREQF
>TRBJ1-5|TRBD1|TRBV6-2/TRBV6-3|11
ASRPDRVQPQH
>TRBJ2-2|TRBD1|TRBV3-1/TRBV3-2|15
ASSQVGRTGNTGELF
>TRBJ2-5|TRBD1|TRBV7-2|13
ASSLAGQGVETQY
>TRBJ2-1|TRBD1|TRBV29-1|12
SDTQGKDDNEQF
>TRBJ2-1|NA|TRBV27|13
ASSLAGQVFNEQF
>TRBJ2-2|NA|TRBV7-3|14
ASSLMSGFETGELF
>TRBJ1-4|NA|TRBV6-1|15
ASSGGLLGATNEKLF
>TRBJ2-3|TRBD2|TRBV29-1|11
SAGTSGADTQY
>TRBJ1-5|TRBD1|TRBV19|12
ASSIGQGVQPQH
>TRBJ1-5|NA|TRBV4-2|16
ASSQGRPGAGRNQPQH
>TRBJ2-7|TRBD2|TRBV7-2|14
ASSLVAGGRTYEQY
>TRBJ1-4|TRBD1|TRBV9|13
ASSVEGQFNEKLF
>TRBJ1-6|NA|TRBV3-1/TRBV3-2|12
ASSQRSRNSPLH
>TRBJ2-5|TRBD2|TRBV28|18
ASSESPGTSGRLAAETQY
>TRBJ1-2|NA|TRBV5-4|11
ASSWGEDYGYT
>TRBJ2-2|NA|TRBV7-3|16
ASSLTGAGDRNTGELF
>TRBJ2-3|TRBD1|TRBV4-1|14
ASSDPRDSYTDTQY